This T cell receptor (beta chain) was recorded in a study of T cell changes during pregnancy in multiple sclerosis. Germline CDR1 is LGHNT and CDR2 is FRNRAP. The CDR3 is 15 amino acids. With regard to this clone: One end of the junction does not line up with germline, which may come from a read error.

Here immunoSEQ multiplex PCR was the method, and the copy in TCRdb shows in-frame clones only, minus some. The sample contains fewer than 110,000 clones, around 90% of which appear only once. The chain employs TRBV12-5 and TRBJ1-6; D may be TRBD1 (6 bases). This receptor was taken from a female donor in good health, enrolled as a control in a pregnancy study. The sequences come from peripheral blood, collected in the third trimester of pregnancy. The CDR3 DNA reads as TGTGCTAGTGGGTTGGGGCAGGGGTATAATTCACCCCTCCACTTT. Its protein is CASGLGQGYNSPLHF.